This paragraph reports one T cell receptor beta chain. Antigen specificity is unknown. The entry originates in a study of CD4 T cells in relation to SARS-CoV-2 and coronaviruses. Study-level background: After 10 days of antigen culture, PBMC TCR beta CDR3s were sequenced. Patient ages ranged from 21 to 72, median 38. Overall study results and limits: This crossreactivity analysis covered spike protein alone, no other viral proteins.

TCRdb's table, derived via immunoSEQ multiplex PCR, lists solely in-frame clones and lacks some. The sample comprises about 36,000 clones, roughly 82% of which are singletons, and around 21% rests with the top ten. J lost 7 bases, V lost 3 bases, and 16 bases had no gene match. CDR3 size: 19 residues. Germline CDR1 reads LGHDT; CDR2 reads YNNKEL (reference sequence). The TCR comes from an adult with COVID-19. The chain is built from TRBV3-1 (or the pseudogene TRBV3-2) and TRBJ2-7; 15 positions match TRBD2. The sample taken for sequencing was memory CD4+ T cells from PBMCs, cultured in vitro. The CDR3 protein is CASSQSGTSGRTGPREQYF. In DNA, the CDR3 is TGTGCCAGCAGCCAGTCGGGGACTAGCGGGAGGACAGGTCCTAGGGAGCAGTACTTC.